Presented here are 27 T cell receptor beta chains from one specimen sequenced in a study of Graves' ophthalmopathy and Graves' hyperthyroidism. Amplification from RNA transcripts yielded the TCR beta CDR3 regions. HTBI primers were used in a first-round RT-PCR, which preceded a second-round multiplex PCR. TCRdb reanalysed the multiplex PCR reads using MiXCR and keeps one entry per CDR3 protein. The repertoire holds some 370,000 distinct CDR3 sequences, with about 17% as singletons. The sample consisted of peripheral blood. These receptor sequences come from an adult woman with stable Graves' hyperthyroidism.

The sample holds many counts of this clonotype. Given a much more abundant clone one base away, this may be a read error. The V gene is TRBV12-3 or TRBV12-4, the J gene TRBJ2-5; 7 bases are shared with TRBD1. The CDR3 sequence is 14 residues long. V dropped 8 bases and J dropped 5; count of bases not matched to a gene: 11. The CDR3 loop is CASGLRGTSETQYF. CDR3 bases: TGTGCCAGCGGTCTCAGGGGGACCTCGGAGACCCAGTACTTC.

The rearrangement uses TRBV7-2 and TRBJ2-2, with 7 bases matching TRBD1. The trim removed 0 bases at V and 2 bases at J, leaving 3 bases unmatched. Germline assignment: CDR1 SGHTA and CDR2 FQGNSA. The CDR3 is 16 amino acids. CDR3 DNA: TGTGCCAGCAGCTTAGCCGGGACAGCCAACACCGGGGAGCTGTTTTTT. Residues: CASSLAGTANTGELFF.

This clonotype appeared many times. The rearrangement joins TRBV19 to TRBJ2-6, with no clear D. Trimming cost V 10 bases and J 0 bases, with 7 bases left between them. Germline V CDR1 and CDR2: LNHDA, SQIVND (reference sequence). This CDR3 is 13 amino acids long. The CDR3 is CATSPSGANVLTF. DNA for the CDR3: TGTGCCACAAGTCCCTCTGGGGCCAACGTCCTGACTTTC.

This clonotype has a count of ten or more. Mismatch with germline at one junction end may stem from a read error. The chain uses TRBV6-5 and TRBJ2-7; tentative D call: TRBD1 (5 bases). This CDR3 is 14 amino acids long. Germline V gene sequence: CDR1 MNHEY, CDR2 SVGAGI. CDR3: CASSYWTTTYEQYF. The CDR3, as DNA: TGTGCCAGCAGCTACTGGACAACCACCTACGAGCAGTACTTC.

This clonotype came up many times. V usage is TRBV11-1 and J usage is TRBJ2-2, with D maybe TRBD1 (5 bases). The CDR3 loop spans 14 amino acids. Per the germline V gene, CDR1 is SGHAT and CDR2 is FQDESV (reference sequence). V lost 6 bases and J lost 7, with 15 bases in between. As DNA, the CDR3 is TGTGCCAGCAGTTCCCGACAGACCAACGGGGAGCTGTTTTTT. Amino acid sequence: CASSSRQTNGELFF.

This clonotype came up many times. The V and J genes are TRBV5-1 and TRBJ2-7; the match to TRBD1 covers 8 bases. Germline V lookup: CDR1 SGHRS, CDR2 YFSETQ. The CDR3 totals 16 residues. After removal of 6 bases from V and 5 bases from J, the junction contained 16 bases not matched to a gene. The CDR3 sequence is CASTGPAGGDQDEQYF. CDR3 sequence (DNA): TGCGCCAGCACTGGGCCGGCAGGGGGCGATCAGGACGAGCAGTACTTC.

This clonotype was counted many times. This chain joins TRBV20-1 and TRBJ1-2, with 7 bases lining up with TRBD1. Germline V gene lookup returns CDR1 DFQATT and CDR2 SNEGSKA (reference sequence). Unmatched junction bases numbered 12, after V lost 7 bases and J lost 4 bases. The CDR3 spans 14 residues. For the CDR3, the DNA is TGCAGTGTTCCGAGGCAGGGGGTGGGCTATGGCTACACCTTC. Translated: CSVPRQGVGYGYTF.

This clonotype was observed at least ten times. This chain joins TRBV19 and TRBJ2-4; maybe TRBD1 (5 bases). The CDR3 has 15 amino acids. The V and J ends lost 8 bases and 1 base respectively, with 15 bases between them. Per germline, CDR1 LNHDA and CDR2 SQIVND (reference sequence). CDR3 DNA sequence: TGTGCCAGTCGCTCGACAGAGGCGGCCAAAAACATTCAGTACTTC. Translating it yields CASRSTEAAKNIQYF. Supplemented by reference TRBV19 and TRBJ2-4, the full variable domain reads DGGITQSPKYLFRKEGQNVTLSCEQNLNHDAMYWYRQDPGQGLRLIYYSQIVNDFQKGDIAEGYSVSREKKESFPLTVTSAQKNPTAFYLCASRSTEAAKNIQYFGAGTRLSVL.

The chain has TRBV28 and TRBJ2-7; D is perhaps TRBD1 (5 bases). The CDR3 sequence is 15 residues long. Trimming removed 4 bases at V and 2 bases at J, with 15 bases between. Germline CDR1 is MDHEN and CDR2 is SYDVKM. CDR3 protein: CASSSSGKSAYEQYF. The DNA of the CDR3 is TGTGCCAGCAGTTCGTCAGGGAAGTCAGCCTACGAGCAGTACTTC.

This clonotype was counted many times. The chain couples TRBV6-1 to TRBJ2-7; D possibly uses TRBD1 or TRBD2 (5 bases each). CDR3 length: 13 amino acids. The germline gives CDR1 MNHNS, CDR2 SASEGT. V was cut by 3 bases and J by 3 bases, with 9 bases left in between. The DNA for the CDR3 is TGTGCCAGCAGTGACCGGGACGGCTACGAGCAGTACTTC. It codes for CASSDRDGYEQYF.

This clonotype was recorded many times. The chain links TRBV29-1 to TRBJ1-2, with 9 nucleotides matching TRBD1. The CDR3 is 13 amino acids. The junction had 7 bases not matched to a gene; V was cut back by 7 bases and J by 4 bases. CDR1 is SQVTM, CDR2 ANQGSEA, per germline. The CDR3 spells CSARTGDPYGYTF. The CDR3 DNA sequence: TGCAGCGCACGGACAGGGGACCCCTATGGCTACACCTTC.

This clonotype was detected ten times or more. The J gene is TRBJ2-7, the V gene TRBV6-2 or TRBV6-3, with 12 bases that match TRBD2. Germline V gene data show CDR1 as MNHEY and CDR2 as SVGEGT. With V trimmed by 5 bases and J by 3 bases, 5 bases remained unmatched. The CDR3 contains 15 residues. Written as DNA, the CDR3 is TGTGCCAGCAGTACCCTAGCGGGAGGGGGCTACGAGCAGTACTTC. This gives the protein CASSTLAGGGYEQYF.

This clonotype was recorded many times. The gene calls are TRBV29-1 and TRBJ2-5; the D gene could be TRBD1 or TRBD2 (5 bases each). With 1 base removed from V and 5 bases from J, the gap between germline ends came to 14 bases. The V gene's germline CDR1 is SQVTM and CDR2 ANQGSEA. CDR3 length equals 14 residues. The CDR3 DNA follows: TGCAGCGTTGAAGGGGGCGGGTTGGGGGAGACCCAGTACTTC. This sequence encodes CSVEGGGLGETQYF.

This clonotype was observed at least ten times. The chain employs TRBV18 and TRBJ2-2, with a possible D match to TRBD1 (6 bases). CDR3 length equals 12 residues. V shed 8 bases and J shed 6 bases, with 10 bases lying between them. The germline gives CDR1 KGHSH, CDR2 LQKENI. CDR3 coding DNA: TGTGCCAGCAGTCCAGGGGCCGGGGAGCTGTTTTTT. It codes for CASSPGAGELFF.

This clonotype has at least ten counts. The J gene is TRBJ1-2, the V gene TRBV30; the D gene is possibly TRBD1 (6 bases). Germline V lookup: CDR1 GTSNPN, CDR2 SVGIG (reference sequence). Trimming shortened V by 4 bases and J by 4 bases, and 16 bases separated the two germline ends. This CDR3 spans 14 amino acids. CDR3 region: CAWIPRGSFYGYTF. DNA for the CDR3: TGTGCCTGGATCCCCAGGGGCTCGTTCTATGGCTACACCTTC. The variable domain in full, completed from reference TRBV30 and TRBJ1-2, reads SQTIHQWPATLVQPVGSPLSLECTVEGTSNPNLYWYRQAAGRGLQLLFYSVGIGQISSEVPQNLSASRPQDRQFILSSKKLLLSDSGFYLCAWIPRGSFYGYTFGSGTRLTVV.

In DNA, the CDR3 is TGTGCCAGCAGCCAATCGGTGGGTGGTGAAGCTTTCTTT. As protein: CASSQSVGGEAFF. J is TRBJ1-1 and V is TRBV16; D remains ambiguous. The V gene lost 0 bases and the J gene lost 7 bases, with 9 bases spanning the gap. Germline CDR1 is KGHSY and CDR2 is FQNENV. The CDR3 is 13 residues long. Full variable domain (rest looked up from reference TRBV16 and TRBJ1-1): GEEVAQTPKHLVRGEGQKAKLYCAPIKGHSYVFWYQQVLKNEFKFLISFQNENVFDETGMPKERFSAKCLPNSPCSLEIQATKLEDSAVYFCASSQSVGGEAFFGQGTRLTVV.

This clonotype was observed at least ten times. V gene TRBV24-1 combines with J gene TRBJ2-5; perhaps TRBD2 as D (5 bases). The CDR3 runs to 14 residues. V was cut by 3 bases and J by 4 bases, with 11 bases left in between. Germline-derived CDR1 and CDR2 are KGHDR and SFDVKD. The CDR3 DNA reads TGTGCCACCAGTGATCCCGACGAGGGAGAGACCCAGTACTTC. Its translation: CATSDPDEGETQYF.

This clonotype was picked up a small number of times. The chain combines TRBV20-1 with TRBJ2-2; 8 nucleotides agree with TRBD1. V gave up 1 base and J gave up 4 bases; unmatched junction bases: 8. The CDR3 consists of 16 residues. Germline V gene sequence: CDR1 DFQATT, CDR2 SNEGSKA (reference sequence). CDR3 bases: TGCAGTGCTAGAGGGTTCCAGGGGGCGCTCACCGGGGAGCTGTTTTTT. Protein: CSARGFQGALTGELFF.

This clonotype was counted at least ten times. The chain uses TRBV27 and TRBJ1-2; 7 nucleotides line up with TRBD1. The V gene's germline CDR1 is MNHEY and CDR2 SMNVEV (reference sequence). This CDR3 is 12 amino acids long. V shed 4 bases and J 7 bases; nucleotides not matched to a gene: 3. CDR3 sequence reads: CASSSYRGGYTF. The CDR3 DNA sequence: TGTGCCAGCAGTTCCTACAGGGGTGGCTACACCTTC.

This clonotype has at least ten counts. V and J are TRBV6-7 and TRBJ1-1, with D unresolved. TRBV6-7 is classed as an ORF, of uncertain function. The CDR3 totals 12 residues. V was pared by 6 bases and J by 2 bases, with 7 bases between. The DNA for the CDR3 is TGTGCCAGCAGGATATTCAACACTGAAGCTTTCTTT. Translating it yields CASRIFNTEAFF.

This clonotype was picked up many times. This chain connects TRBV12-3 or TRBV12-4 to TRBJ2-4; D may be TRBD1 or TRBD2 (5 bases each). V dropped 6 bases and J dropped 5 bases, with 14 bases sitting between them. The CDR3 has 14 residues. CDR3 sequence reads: CASSPSPGQNIQYF. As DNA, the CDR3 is TGTGCCAGCAGCCCCAGCCCGGGGCAAAACATTCAGTACTTC.

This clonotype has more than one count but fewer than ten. The CDR3 coding sequence is TGCGCCAGCAGCAGCACCGGGACTAGCGGGAGTTTCACCGGGGAGCTGTTTTTT. This encodes CASSSTGTSGSFTGELFF. This chain uses TRBV5-1 with TRBJ2-2; 14 bases match TRBD2. The germline V gene has CDR1 SGHRS and CDR2 YFSETQ. The J segment lost 4 bases and the V segment lost 4 bases, leaving 9 bases of the junction unmatched. The CDR3 is made up of 18 amino acids.

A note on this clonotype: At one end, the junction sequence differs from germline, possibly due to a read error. CDR3 in amino acids: CASVGPDRENKSPLHF. CDR3 DNA sequence: TGTGCCAGCGTGGGTCCGGATCGAGAAAATAAATCACCCCTCCACTTT. V and J are TRBV28 and TRBJ1-6; D not resolved. Germline loops: CDR1 MDHEN, CDR2 SYDVKM. CDR3 length: 16 residues.

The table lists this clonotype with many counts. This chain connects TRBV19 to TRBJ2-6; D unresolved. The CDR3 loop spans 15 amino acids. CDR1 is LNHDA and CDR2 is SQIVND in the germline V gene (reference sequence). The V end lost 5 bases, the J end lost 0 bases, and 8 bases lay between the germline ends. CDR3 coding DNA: TGTGCCAGTAGTCTTGCACCCTCTGGGGCCAACGTCCTGACTTTC. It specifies CASSLAPSGANVLTF.

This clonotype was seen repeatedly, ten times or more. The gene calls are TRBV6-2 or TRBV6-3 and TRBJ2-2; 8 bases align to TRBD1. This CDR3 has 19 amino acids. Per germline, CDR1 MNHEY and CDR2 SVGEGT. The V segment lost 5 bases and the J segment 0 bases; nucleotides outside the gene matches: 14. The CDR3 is CASSPWTGRFSSNTGELFF. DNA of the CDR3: TGTGCCAGCAGTCCTTGGACAGGGCGTTTTTCCTCGAACACCGGGGAGCTGTTTTTT.

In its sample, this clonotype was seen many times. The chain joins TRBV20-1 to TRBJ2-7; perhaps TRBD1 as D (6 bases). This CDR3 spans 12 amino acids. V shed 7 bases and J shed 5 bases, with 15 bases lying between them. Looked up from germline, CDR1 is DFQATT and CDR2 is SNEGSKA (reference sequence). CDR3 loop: CSESNRVNEQYF. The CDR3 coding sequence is TGCAGTGAATCGAACAGGGTCAACGAGCAGTACTTC.

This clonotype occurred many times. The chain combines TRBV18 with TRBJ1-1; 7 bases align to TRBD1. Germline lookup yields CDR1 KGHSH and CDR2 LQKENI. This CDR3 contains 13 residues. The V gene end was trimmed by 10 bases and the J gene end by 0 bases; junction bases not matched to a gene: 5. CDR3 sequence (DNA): TGTGCCACCACACAGGGGATGAACACTGAAGCTTTCTTT. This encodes CATTQGMNTEAFF. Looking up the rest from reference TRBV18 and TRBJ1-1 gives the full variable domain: NAGVMQNPRHLVRRRGQEARLRCSPMKGHSHVYWYRQLPEEGLKFMVYLQKENIIDESGMPKERFSAEFPKEGPSILRIQQVVRGDSAAYFCATTQGMNTEAFFGQGTRLTVV.